This TCR beta chain was found in a study of T cell responses to AZD1222 COVID-19 vaccine. Study results and limitations: Samples come after the peak T cell response, not at day 14. Spike-wide vaccine-associated CD4 TCRs dominated at 160-218 and 743-854. White British people made up most donors, females outnumbered males, and clonal diversity was possibly underestimated. Two AZD1222 doses significantly raised spike-specific TCR breadth and depth over controls.

Germline lookup yields CDR1 KGHSH and CDR2 LQKENI. The CDR3 loop spans 14 amino acids. The ends were cut back, 3 bases at V and 4 bases at J, with 12 bases in the middle. To note about this clone: Its specificity is unknown.

The method was immunoSEQ multiplex PCR; TCRdb's version includes in-frame clones alone and lacks a portion of them. The table records tens of thousands of clones, about 90% of them present only once. Sequencing was performed on peripheral blood, taken on day 0 of MenACWY control vaccination. The chain has TRBV18 and TRBJ2-5; no clear D. The TCR sequence derives from an adult in good health. CDR3 sequence: CASSPTAAAETQYF. The CDR3 coding sequence is TGTGCCAGCTCACCGACGGCAGCCGCAGAGACCCAGTACTTC.